The 14 T cell receptor beta chains reported below all come from one sample, sequenced in a study of T cell responses to AZD1222 COVID-19 vaccine. Some clones are missing from TCRdb's copy, which holds only in-frame ones; the method was immunoSEQ multiplex PCR. The data hold under 150,000 clones, with about 92% observed a single time. The sequenced sample was peripheral blood, obtained on day 0 of AZD1222 vaccination. The receptors here all came from an adult in good health.

The V gene is TRBV25-1, the J gene TRBJ2-2; unclear D gene. Germline V CDR1 and CDR2: MGHDK, SYGVNS. Trimming shortened V by 2 bases and J by 1 base, and 8 bases separated the two germline ends. The CDR3 has 15 residues. The chain's CDR3 is CASSEPIGNTGELFF. CDR3 sequence (DNA): TGTGCCAGCAGTGAACCCATCGGGAACACCGGGGAGCTGTTTTTT.

The chain has TRBV28 and TRBJ1-1; no clear D gene. Germline V lookup: CDR1 MDHEN, CDR2 SYDVKM. The CDR3 has 13 residues. The V gene lost 2 bases and the J gene lost 7 bases, with 11 bases spanning the gap. This CDR3 is CASSLTGSDEAFF. CDR3 bases: TGTGCCAGCAGTTTAACTGGGTCCGATGAAGCTTTCTTT.

The CDR3 nucleotides are TGTGCCAGCTGCCCCTTACTAGCAAGCTCCTACGAGCAGTACTTC. Translation: CASCPLLASSYEQYF. The V and J genes are TRBV2 and TRBJ2-7; D might be TRBD2 (6 bases). Per germline, CDR1 SNHLY and CDR2 FYNNEI. The germline V and J ends were trimmed by 8 bases and 0 bases, with 17 bases remaining between them. The CDR3 runs to 15 residues.

This sequence joins TRBV14 and TRBJ2-1, with TRBD2 matching 8 bases. CDR1 and CDR2 from the germline V gene are SGHDN and FVKESK. V lost 0 bases, J lost 2 bases, and 3 bases stayed unmatched. The CDR3 has 16 amino acids. The CDR3 coding sequence is TGTGCCAGCAGCCAAGAGGGCGGGAGGACCTACAATGAGCAGTTCTTC. Translating it yields CASSQEGGRTYNEQFF. The variable domain in full, completed from reference TRBV14 and TRBJ2-1, reads EAGVTQFPSHSVIEKGQTVTLRCDPISGHDNLYWYRRVMGKEIKFLLHFVKESKQDESGMPNNRFLAERTGGTYSTLKVQPAELEDSGVYFCASSQEGGRTYNEQFFGPGTRLTVL.

The chain couples TRBV5-4 to TRBJ2-1, with 13 bases aligning to TRBD2. The ends lost 4 bases at V and 6 bases at J; junction bases unmatched: 4. This CDR3 is built from 15 residues. Germline V gene data show CDR1 as SGHNT and CDR2 as YYREEE (reference sequence). CDR3 in amino acids: CASSPGLAGVNEQFF. CDR3 nucleotides: TGTGCCAGCAGCCCTGGACTAGCGGGAGTCAATGAGCAGTTCTTC.

V and J are TRBV21-1 and TRBJ1-2. TRBV21-1 is a pseudogene segment. This CDR3 region has 15 residues. The CDR3 DNA sequence: TGTGCCAGCAGCAAAGCGCACGGGGCAGTCTATGGCTACACCTTC. This sequence encodes CASSKAHGAVYGYTF.

This clone has only one observation. The rearrangement joins TRBV6-2 or TRBV6-3 to TRBJ2-1, with D tentatively TRBD1 or TRBD2 (6 bases each). The CDR3 covers 16 residues. Germline CDR1 and CDR2: MNHEY and SVGEGT. Trimming cost V 3 bases and J 10 bases, with 22 bases left between them. CDR3 DNA sequence: TGTGCCAGCAGTTATGCGGCCCCGGGAGTCGGGGGCGAGCAGTTCTTC. It is translated as CASSYAAPGVGGEQFF.

The chain is built from TRBV28 and TRBJ2-2; D unresolved. Germline CDR1 MDHEN, CDR2 SYDVKM. This CDR3 comprises 13 residues. V was pared by 0 bases and J by 6 bases, with 5 bases between. CDR3 residues: CASSLWPSGELFF. CDR3 bases: TGTGCCAGCAGTTTATGGCCCTCCGGGGAGCTGTTTTTT.

The chain uses TRBV28 and TRBJ1-6, with D hard to call. CDR3 size: 15 residues. Trimming shortened V by 8 bases and J by 4 bases, and 15 bases separated the two germline ends. The germline V gene has CDR1 MDHEN and CDR2 SYDVKM. The CDR3 spells CASLSLAGYNSPLHF. DNA for the CDR3: TGTGCCAGCCTTAGTTTGGCAGGTTATAATTCACCCCTCCACTTT.

The J gene is TRBJ2-2, the V gene TRBV6-1; no definite D call. The CDR3 runs to 14 residues. V lost 1 base and J 9 bases, leaving 12 bases between the germline ends. Germline CDR1 is MNHNS and CDR2 is SASEGT. The CDR3 DNA sequence: TGTGCCAGCAGTGAAGGGGTTAGCATTTGGGAGCTGTTTTTT. This translates into CASSEGVSIWELFF.

The CDR3 region has the DNA TGTGCCAGCGCCCGTGCGGGAACAGGGCGGGTCACTGAAGCTTTCTTT. It codes for CASARAGTGRVTEAFF. The chain employs TRBV7-2 and TRBJ1-1; D may be TRBD1 (6 bases). This CDR3 has 16 amino acids. Germline values: CDR1 SGHTA, CDR2 FQGNSA. Trimming shortened V by 8 bases and J by 4 bases, and 23 bases separated the two germline ends.

The V gene is TRBV6-5, the J gene TRBJ1-1; D ambiguous. The CDR3 consists of 14 residues. From germline, CDR1 is MNHEY and CDR2 SVGAGI. The ends were cut back, 5 bases at V and 0 bases at J, with 10 bases in the middle. CDR3 bases: TGTGCCAGCAGTACCTACAATCTGAACACTGAAGCTTTCTTT. Protein product: CASSTYNLNTEAFF.

The CDR3 bases are TGTGCCAGCAGCTTAGACAGGGGGCAGGCTAATGAAAAACTGTTTTTT. Its translation is CASSLDRGQANEKLFF. The V and J genes are TRBV7-6 and TRBJ1-4; 9 nucleotides agree with TRBD1. Germline V gene lookup returns CDR1 SGHVS and CDR2 FNYEAQ. CDR3 length: 16 amino acids. The junction had 3 bases not matched to a gene; V was cut back by 1 base and J by 3 bases.

This chain connects TRBV19 to TRBJ1-4; TRBD1 matches at 8 bases. Looked up from germline, CDR1 is LNHDA and CDR2 is SQIVND (reference sequence). This CDR3 has 15 residues. The V gene end was trimmed by 3 bases and the J gene end by 4 bases; junction bases not matched to a gene: 4. The CDR3 nucleotides read TGTGCCAGTAGTATGGGGACAGGCGATAATGAAAAACTGTTTTTT. Protein sequence: CASSMGTGDNEKLFF.